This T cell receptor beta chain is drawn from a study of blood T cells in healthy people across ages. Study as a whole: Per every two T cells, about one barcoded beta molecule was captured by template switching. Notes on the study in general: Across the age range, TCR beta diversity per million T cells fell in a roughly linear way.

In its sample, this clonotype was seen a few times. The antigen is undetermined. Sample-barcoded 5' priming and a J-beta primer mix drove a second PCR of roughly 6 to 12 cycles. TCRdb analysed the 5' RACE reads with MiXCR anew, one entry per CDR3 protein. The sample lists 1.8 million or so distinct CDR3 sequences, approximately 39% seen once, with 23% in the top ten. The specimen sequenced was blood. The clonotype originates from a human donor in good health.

The CDR3 loop is CASSLRTGRFPDTQYF. The CDR3 nucleotides are TGTGCCAGCAGCCTCCGGACAGGGAGGTTCCCAGATACGCAGTATTTT. The genes are TRBV7-2 and TRBJ2-3, with 8 bases fitting TRBD1. The CDR3 is 16 amino acids. CDR1 is SGHTA, CDR2 FQGNSA, per germline. The ends lost 5 bases at V and 4 bases at J; junction bases unmatched: 11.